This T cell receptor beta chain is from a study of beta chain features in type 1 diabetes. This clone has a handful of counts. Antigen: not known. This CDR3 has 14 residues. V lost 1 base and J lost 6, with 9 bases in between. Germline CDR1 SGHAT, CDR2 FQDESV (reference sequence). Via CD45RO/CCR7/CD25/CD127/CD95/CD27, cells of the CD4+ naive, central memory, regulatory and stem cell-like memory subsets were sorted. Isolated RNA was reverse transcribed in full, so expressed TCRB transcripts were sequenced. Sequencing was performed with immunoSEQ multiplex PCR; in TCRdb, only in-frame clones are kept and a portion is missing. The repertoire holds a few hundred thousand clones, with 10% to 15% as singletons. Study outcomes and limitations: In every one of the four CD4+ subsets, TCRB CDR3s were moderately but significantly shorter in Type 1 diabetes patients.

This TCR derives from a woman aged 18 to 35 with type 1 diabetes. The rearrangement joins TRBV11-1 to TRBJ2-2, with a tentative D call TRBD2 (5 bases). Sequencing input: naive CD4+ T cells from blood. The CDR3 spells CASSLVVEAGELFF. In DNA form, the CDR3 reads TGTGCCAGCAGCTTAGTCGTGGAGGCCGGGGAGCTGTTTTTT.